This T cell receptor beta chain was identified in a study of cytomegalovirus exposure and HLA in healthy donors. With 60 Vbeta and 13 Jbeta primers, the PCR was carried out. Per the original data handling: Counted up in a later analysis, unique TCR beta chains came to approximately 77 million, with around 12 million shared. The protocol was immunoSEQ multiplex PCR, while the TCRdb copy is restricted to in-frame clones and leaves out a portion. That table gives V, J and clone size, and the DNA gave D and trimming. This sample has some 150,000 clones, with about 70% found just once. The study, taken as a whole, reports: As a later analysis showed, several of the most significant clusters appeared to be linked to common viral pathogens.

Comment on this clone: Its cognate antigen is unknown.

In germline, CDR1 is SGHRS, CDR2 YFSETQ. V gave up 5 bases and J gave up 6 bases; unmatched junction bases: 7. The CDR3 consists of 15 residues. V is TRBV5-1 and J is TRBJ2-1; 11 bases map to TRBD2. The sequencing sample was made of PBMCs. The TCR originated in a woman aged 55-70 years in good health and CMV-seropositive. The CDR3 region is CASRFSGRAGNEQFF. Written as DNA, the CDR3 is TGCGCCAGCAGGTTTAGCGGGAGGGCGGGCAATGAGCAGTTCTTC.